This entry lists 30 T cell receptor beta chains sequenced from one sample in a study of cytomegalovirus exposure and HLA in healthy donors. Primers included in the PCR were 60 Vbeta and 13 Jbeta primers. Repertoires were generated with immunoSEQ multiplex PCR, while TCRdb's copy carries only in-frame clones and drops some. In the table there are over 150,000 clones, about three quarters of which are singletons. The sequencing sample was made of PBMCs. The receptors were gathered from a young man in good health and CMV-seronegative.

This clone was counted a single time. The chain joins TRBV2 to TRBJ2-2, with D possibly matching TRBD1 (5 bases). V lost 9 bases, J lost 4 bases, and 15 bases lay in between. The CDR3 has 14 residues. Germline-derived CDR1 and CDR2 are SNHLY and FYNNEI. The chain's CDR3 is CARGQPFITGELFF. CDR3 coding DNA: TGTGCCAGGGGGCAGCCCTTTATCACCGGGGAGCTGTTTTTT.

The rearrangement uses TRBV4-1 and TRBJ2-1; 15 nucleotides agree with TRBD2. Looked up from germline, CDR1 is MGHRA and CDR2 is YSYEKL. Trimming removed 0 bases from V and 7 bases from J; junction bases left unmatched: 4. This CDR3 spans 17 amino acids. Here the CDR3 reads CASSQERGLAGGNEQFF. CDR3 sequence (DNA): TGCGCCAGCAGCCAAGAACGGGGACTAGCGGGAGGAAATGAGCAGTTCTTC.

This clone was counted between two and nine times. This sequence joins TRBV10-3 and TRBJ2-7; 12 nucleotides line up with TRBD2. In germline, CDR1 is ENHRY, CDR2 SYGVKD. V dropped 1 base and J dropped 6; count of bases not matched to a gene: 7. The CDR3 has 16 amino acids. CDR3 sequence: CAISELRLAGEGEQYF. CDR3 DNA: TGTGCCATCAGTGAGTTACGACTAGCGGGAGAAGGCGAGCAGTACTTC.

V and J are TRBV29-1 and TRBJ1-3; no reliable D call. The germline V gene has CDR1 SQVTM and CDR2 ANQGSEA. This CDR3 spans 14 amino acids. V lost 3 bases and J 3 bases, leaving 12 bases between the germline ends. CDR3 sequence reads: CSVEAGHDGNTIYF. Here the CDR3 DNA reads TGCAGCGTTGAGGCAGGCCACGATGGAAACACCATATATTTT.

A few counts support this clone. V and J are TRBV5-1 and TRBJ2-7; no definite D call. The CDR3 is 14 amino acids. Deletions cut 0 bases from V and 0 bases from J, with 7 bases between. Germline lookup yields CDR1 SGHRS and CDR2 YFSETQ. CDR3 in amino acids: CASSLAGSSYEQYF. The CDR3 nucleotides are TGCGCCAGCAGCTTGGCAGGCAGCTCCTACGAGCAGTACTTC.

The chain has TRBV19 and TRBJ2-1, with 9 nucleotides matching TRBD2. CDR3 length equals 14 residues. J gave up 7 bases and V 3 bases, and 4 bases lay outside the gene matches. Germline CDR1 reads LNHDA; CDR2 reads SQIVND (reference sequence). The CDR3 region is CASSMWLAGNEQFF. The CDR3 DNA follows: TGTGCCAGTAGTATGTGGCTAGCGGGAAATGAGCAGTTCTTC.

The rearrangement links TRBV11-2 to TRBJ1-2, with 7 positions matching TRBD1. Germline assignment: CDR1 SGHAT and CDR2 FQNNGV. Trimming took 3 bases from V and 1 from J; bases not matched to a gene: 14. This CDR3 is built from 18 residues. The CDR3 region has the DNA TGTGCCAGCAGCTTCGACAGGGCTGCCGACCCCCTTAACTATGGCTACACCTTC. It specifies CASSFDRAADPLNYGYTF.

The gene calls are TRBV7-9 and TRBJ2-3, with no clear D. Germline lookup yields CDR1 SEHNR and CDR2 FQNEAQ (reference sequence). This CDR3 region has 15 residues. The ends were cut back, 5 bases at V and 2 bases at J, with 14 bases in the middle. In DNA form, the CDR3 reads TGTGCCAGCAGCCCTTGGTTGGGCCCCACAGATACGCAGTATTTT. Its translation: CASSPWLGPTDTQYF. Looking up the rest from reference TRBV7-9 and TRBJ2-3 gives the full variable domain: DTGVSQNPRHKITKRGQNVTFRCDPISEHNRLYWYRQTLGQGPEFLTYFQNEAQLEKSRLLSDRFSAERPKGSFSTLEIQRTEQGDSAMYLCASSPWLGPTDTQYFGPGTRLTVL.

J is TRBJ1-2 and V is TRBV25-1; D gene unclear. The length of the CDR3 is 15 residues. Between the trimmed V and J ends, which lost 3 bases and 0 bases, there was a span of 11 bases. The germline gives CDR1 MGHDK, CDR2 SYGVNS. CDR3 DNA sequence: TGTGCCAGCAGTGATCCCGACGAGGCTAACTATGGCTACACCTTC. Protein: CASSDPDEANYGYTF.

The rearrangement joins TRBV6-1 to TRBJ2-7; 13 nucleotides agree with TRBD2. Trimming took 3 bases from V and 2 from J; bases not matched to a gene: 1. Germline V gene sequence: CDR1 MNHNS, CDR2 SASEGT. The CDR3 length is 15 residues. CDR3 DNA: TGTGCCAGCAGTGAGGGGACTAGCGGGGCCTACGAGCAGTACTTC. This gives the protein CASSEGTSGAYEQYF.

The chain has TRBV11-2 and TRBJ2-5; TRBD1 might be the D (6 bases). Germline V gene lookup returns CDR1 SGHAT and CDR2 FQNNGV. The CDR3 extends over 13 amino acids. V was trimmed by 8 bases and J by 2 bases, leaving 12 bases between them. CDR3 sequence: CASRNRAQETQYF. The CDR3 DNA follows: TGTGCCAGCCGGAACAGGGCTCAAGAGACCCAGTACTTC.

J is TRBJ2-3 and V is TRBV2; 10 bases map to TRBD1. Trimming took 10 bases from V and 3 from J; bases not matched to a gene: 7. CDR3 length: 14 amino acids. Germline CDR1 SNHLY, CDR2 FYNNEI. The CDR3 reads CATVRDRGTDTQYF. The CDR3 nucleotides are TGTGCCACCGTACGGGACAGGGGAACAGATACGCAGTATTTT.

The CDR3 region has the DNA TGCGCCAGCAGCCCGGCGGCCCTAGCGGGCCACTCCTACGAGCAGTACTTC. Residues: CASSPAALAGHSYEQYF. This chain links TRBV5-1 with TRBJ2-7, with 8 bases fitting TRBD2. The trim removed 4 bases at V and 0 bases at J, leaving 12 bases unmatched. Per the germline V gene, CDR1 is SGHRS and CDR2 is YFSETQ. The CDR3 runs to 17 residues.

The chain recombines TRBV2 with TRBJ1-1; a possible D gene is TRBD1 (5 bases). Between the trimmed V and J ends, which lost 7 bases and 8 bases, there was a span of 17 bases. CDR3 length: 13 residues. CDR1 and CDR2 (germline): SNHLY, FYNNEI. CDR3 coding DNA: TGTGCCAGCACTACGGGACTGCGTATCGAAGCTTTCTTT. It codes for CASTTGLRIEAFF. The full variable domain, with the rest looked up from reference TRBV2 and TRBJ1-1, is EPEVTQTPSHQVTQMGQEVILRCVPISNHLYFYWYRQILGQKVEFLVSFYNNEISEKSEIFDDQFSVERPDGSNFTLKIRSTKLEDSAMYFCASTTGLRIEAFFGQGTRLTVV.

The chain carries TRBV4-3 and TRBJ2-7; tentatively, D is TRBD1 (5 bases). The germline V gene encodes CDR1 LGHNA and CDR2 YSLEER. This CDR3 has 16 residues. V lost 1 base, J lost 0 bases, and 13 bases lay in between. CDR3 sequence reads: CASSQGETDNSYEQYF. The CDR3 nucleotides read TGCGCCAGCAGCCAAGGAGAGACAGACAACTCCTACGAGCAGTACTTC.

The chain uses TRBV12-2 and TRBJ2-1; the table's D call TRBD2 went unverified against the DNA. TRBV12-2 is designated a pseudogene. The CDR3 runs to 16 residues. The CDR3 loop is CASRELAPSSYNEQFF. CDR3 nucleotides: TGTGCAAGTCGCGAACTAGCGCCGAGCTCCTACAATGAGCAGTTCTTC.

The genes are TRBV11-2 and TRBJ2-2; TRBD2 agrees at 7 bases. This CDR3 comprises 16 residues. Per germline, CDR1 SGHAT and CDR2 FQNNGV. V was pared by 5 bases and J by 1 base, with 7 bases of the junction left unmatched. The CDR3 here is CASSPLGLMNTGELFF. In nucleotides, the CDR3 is TGTGCCAGCAGCCCTTTGGGACTAATGAACACCGGGGAGCTGTTTTTT.

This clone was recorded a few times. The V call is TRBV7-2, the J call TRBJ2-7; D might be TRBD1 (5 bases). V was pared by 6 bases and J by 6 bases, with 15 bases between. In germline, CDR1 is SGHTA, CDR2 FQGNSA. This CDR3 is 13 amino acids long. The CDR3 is CASSPSRQTEQYF. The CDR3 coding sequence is TGTGCCAGCAGTCCATCTCGACAGACCGAGCAGTACTTC.

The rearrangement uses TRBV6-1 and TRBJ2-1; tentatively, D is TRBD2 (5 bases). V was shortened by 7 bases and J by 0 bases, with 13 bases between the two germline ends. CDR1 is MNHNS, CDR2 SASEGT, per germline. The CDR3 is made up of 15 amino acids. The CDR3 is CASTPDWSSYNEQFF. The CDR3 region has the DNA TGTGCCAGCACCCCGGACTGGAGCTCCTACAATGAGCAGTTCTTC.

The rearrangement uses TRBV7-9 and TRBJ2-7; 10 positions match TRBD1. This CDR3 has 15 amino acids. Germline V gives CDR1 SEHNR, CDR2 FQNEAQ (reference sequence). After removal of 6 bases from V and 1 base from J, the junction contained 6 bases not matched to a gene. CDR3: CASRTDRGPSYEQYF. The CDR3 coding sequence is TGTGCCAGCAGAACTGACAGGGGGCCTTCCTACGAGCAGTACTTC.

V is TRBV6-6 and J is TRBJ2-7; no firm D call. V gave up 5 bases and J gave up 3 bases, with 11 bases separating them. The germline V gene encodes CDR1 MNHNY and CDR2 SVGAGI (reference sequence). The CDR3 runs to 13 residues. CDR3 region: CASSPASGYEQYF. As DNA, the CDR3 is TGTGCCAGCAGTCCCGCCTCGGGCTACGAGCAGTACTTC.

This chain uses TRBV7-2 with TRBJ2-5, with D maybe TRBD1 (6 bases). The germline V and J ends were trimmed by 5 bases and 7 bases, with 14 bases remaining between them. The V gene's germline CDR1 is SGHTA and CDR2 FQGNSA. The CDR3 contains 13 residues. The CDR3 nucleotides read TGTGCCAGCAGCCCGACAGGCCGAGGGACCCAGTACTTC. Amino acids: CASSPTGRGTQYF.

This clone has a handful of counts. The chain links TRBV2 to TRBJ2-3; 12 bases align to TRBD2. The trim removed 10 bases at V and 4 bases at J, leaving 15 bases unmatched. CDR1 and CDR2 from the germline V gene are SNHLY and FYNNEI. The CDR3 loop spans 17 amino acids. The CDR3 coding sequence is TGTGCCACCAAGAAACGGACAGGACTAGCGGGATCAGATACGCAGTATTTT. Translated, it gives CATKKRTGLAGSDTQYF.

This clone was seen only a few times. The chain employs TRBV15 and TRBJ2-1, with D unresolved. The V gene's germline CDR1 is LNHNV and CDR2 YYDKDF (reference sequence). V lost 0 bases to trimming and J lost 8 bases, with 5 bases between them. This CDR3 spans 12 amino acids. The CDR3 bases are TGTGCCACCAGCAGAGATCGGGATGAGCAGTTCTTC. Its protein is CATSRDRDEQFF. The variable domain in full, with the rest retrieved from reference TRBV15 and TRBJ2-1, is DAMVIQNPRYQVTQFGKPVTLSCSQTLNHNVMYWYQQKSSQAPKLLFHYYDKDFNNEADTPDNFQSRRPNTSFCFLDIRSPGLGDTAMYLCATSRDRDEQFFGPGTRLTVL.

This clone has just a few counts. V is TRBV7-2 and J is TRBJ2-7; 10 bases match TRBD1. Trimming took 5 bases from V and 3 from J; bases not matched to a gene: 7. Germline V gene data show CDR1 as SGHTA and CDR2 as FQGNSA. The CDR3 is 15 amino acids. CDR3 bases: TGTGCCAGCAGCGACAGGGGGCCGGGGGGCTACGAGCAGTACTTC. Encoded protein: CASSDRGPGGYEQYF.

The CDR3 DNA sequence: TGTGCCAGCAGCCGACAGCGGGAGCCTACGGGGGAGCAGTTCTTC. This encodes CASSRQREPTGEQFF. V and J are TRBV7-2 and TRBJ2-1; 8 nucleotides agree with TRBD2. The germline V gene encodes CDR1 SGHTA and CDR2 FQGNSA. This CDR3 contains 15 residues. V shed 5 bases and J 10 bases; nucleotides not matched to a gene: 13. The variable domain in full, completed from reference TRBV7-2 and TRBJ2-1, reads GAGVSQSPSNKVTEKGKDVELRCDPISGHTALYWYRQSLGQGLEFLIYFQGNSAPDKSGLPSDRFSAERTGGSVSTLTIQRTQQEDSAVYLCASSRQREPTGEQFFGPGTRLTVL.

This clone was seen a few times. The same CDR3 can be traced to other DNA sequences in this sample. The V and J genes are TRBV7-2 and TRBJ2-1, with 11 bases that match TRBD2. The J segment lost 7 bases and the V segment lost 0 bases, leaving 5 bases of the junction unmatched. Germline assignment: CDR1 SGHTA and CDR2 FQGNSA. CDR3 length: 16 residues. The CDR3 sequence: CASSLASLAGVNEQFF. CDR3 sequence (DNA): TGTGCCAGCAGCTTAGCCTCACTAGCGGGAGTAAATGAGCAGTTCTTC.

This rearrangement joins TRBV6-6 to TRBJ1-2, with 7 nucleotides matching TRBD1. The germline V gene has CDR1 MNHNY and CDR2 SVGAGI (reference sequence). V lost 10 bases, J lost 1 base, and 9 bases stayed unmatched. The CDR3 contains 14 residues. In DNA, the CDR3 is TGTGCCACCCACCAGGACAGGATTAACTATGGCTACACCTTC. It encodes CATHQDRINYGYTF.

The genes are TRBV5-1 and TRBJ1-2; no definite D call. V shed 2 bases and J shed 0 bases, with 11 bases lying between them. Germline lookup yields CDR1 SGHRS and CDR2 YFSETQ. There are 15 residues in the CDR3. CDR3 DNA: TGCGCCAGCAGCTTCTTAGCTTATCCTAACTATGGCTACACCTTC. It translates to CASSFLAYPNYGYTF.

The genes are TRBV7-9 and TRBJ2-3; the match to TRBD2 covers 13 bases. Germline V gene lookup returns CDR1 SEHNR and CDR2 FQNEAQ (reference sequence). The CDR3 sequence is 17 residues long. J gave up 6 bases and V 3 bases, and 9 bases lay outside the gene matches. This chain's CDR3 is CASSLTLAGGIGDTQYF. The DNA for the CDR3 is TGTGCCAGCAGCTTGACACTAGCGGGAGGGATAGGGGATACGCAGTATTTT.